A selection of T cell receptor beta chains follows, all from one sample in a study of blood T cells in healthy people across ages. TCRdb recomputed calls from the 5' RACE reads with MiXCR, one row per CDR3 protein. The data show some 710,000 distinct CDR3 sequences, with 22% seen just once and about 22% held by the top ten. Sequencing was carried out using blood. All receptors derive from a man in his sixties or seventies in good health. The CDR3 runs from the conserved cysteine through the conserved F or W. Fields, in order: clone size, V gene, CDR3 length, D gene, J gene, CDR3 DNA, CDR3 protein. The D gene is left open where the match is weak. Not all rows give a size; the values are once, few, many and, for expanded clones, a class.

few	TRBV2	15	-	TRBJ2-4	TGTGCCAGCAGTGAAAATATAGGGATGAAAAACATTCAGTACTTC	CASSENIGMKNIQYF
few	TRBV7-8	13	-	TRBJ2-1	TGTGCCAGCAGCTTAGTCTACAACAATGAGCAGTTCTTC	CASSLVYNNEQFF
-	TRBV6-5	16	-	TRBJ1-2	TGTGCCAGCAGTTTCTCCTACTCCGGGCCCCTACCCGGCTACACCTTC	CASSFSYSGPLPGYTF
-	TRBV12-3/TRBV12-4	14	-	TRBJ1-2	TGTGCCAGCAGTGTCCTTGGGACGCCTTATGGCTACACCTTC	CASSVLGTPYGYTF
few	TRBV7-2	16	TRBD2	TRBJ2-1	TGTGCCAGCAGCACAACTGCTAGCGGGAGGGCCAATGAGCAGTTCTTC	CASSTTASGRANEQFF
few	TRBV3-1	15	-	TRBJ1-1	TGTGCCAGCAGCCAAGTTAACACTCTGAACACTGAAGCTTTCTTT	CASSQVNTLNTEAFF
-	TRBV12-3/TRBV12-4	12	-	TRBJ1-1	TGTGCCAGCAGTGGGGGGCAAGCGAGGTTTTTCTTT	CASSGGQARFFF
-	TRBV2	15	-	TRBJ2-7	TGTGCCAGCAGTGAAAGCAAGAACAGTGGCGGCGGGCAGTACTTC	CASSESKNSGGGQYF
-	TRBV12-3/TRBV12-4	16	TRBD1	TRBJ2-3	TGTGCCAGCAGTTTCATACAGGGGGCGCAAGGAGATACGCAGTATTTT	CASSFIQGAQGDTQYF
-	TRBV28	11	-	TRBJ1-1	TGTGCCAGCGTAGACCCGACTGAAGCTTTCTTT	CASVDPTEAFF
few	TRBV11-2	15	TRBD1	TRBJ2-5	TGTGCCAGCAGCCCGAGCTCGACAGGGAAAGAGACCCAGTACTTC	CASSPSSTGKETQYF
few	TRBV7-2	13	-	TRBJ1-2	TGTGCCAGCAGCTTGGAACGGCATTGGGGCTACACCTTC	CASSLERHWGYTF
few	TRBV6-6	14	-	TRBJ1-2	TGTGCCAGCTGTTTGGCAGGGACTGACTATGGCTACACCTTC	CASCLAGTDYGYTF
few	TRBV7-9	14	TRBD2	TRBJ2-5	TGTGCCAGCAGCTCAACGGGACTATCAGAGACCCAGTACTTC	CASSSTGLSETQYF
many	TRBV29-1	12	-	TRBJ2-3	TGCAGCGTTGTAGCGGAGGAAGATACGCAGTATTTT	CSVVAEEDTQYF
few	TRBV6-6	14	TRBD1	TRBJ1-2	TGTGCCAGCAGCAGCCGGGACAGGGTTTATGGCTACAGCTTC	CASSSRDRVYGYSF
few	TRBV6-5	14	-	TRBJ1-1	TGTGCCAGCAGAGAGGAGGGCGGGGGCACTGAAGCTTTCTTT	CASREEGGGTEAFF
-	TRBV27	16	TRBD2	TRBJ2-1	TGTGCCAGCAGTCTACCACGCCTAGCGGCCACCTCGAGGCAGTTCTTC	CASSLPRLAATSRQFF
few	TRBV10-3	13	TRBD1	TRBJ1-1	TGTGCCATCAGTGACGGGACAGGGGCTGAAGCTTTCTTT	CAISDGTGAEAFF
many	TRBV29-1	13	-	TRBJ2-5	TGCAGCGTTGAGTTCCTCGAAGTAGAGACCCAGTACTTC	CSVEFLEVETQYF
-	TRBV7-8	15	TRBD1	TRBJ1-1	TGTGCCAGCAGCTTTGGGCATCAGGGGGCGGCTGAAGCTTTCTTT	CASSFGHQGAAEAFF
-	TRBV7-2	15	TRBD2	TRBJ2-5	TGTGCCAGCAGCCCCCGACTAGCGGGAGAAGAGACCCAGTACTTC	CASSPRLAGEETQYF
-	TRBV7-2	14	-	TRBJ1-2	TGTGCCAGCAGCTTACGTTCCGGGGCTAATGGCTACACCTTC	CASSLRSGANGYTF
-	TRBV4-1	18	-	TRBJ1-2	TGCGCCAGCAGCCACGGGGGGGGAGGCTTACTCCCTCTCTATGGCTACACCTTC	CASSHGGGGLLPLYGYTF
-	TRBV28	15	TRBD1	TRBJ2-7	TGTGCCAGCAGTTTTCCTGGGACAGGGAGCTACGAGCAGTACTTC	CASSFPGTGSYEQYF
few	TRBV6-2/TRBV6-3	15	-	TRBJ2-1	TGTGCCAGCAGCCACCCTCGGACTCGCTACAATGAGCAGTTCTTC	CASSHPRTRYNEQFF
few	TRBV27	13	TRBD1	TRBJ1-5	TGTGCCAGCAGAGGGACAGTTAGGCAGCCCCAGCATTTT	CASRGTVRQPQHF
few	TRBV15	15	TRBD1	TRBJ2-5	TGTGCCACCAGCAGAGACCCAGGGGGCGGCGAGACCCAGTACTTC	CATSRDPGGGETQYF
-	TRBV18	14	TRBD1	TRBJ2-3	TGTGCCAGCTCACCAGACAGGGAGCGAGATACGCAGTATTTT	CASSPDRERDTQYF
-	TRBV28	12	-	TRBJ1-2	TGTGCCAGCAGTTCAGGGATTTATGGCTACACCTTC	CASSSGIYGYTF
once	TRBV7-2	14	-	TRBJ2-1	TGTGCCAGCAGCTTAGAAGGCCAGTTGGATGAGCAGTTCTTC	CASSLEGQLDEQFF
few	TRBV20-1	11	-	TRBJ2-5	TGCTCCCCGGGCCTAGGAGAGACCCAGTACTTC	CSPGLGETQYF
-	TRBV3-1	16	-	TRBJ2-1	TGTGCCAGCACCAAAGGGGGACTACGCTCCTACAATGAGCAGTTCTTC	CASTKGGLRSYNEQFF
few	TRBV10-3	12	-	TRBJ2-5	TGTGCCATCAGTCAGGGACGGGAGACCCAGTACTTC	CAISQGRETQYF
few	TRBV19	15	TRBD1	TRBJ2-5	TGTGCCAGTGGGCTATTGGGACAGGGTAGACAGACCCAGTACTTC	CASGLLGQGRQTQYF
few	TRBV29-1	11	-	TRBJ1-1	TGCAGCGTGGGTGGGGACACTGAAGCTTTCTTT	CSVGGDTEAFF
-	TRBV6-1	12	-	TRBJ1-1	TGTGCCAGCAAAATTCGACAAGGTGAGGCTTTCTTT	CASKIRQGEAFF
few	TRBV12-3/TRBV12-4	14	-	TRBJ2-7	TGTGCCAGCAGTCCCCGTCGGGGCCCCTACGAGCAGTACTTC	CASSPRRGPYEQYF
many	TRBV4-1	14	-	TRBJ1-2	TGCGCCAGCAGCCAAGATCGCGAGTCCTATGGCTACACCTTC	CASSQDRESYGYTF
-	TRBV7-8	16	-	TRBJ2-1	TGTGCCAGCAGCCGAACAGGGAGAGACACCTACAATGAGCAGTTCTTC	CASSRTGRDTYNEQFF
-	TRBV10-3	13	-	TRBJ2-5	TGTGCCATCAGTGAAAGTCACCAAGAGACCCAGTACTTC	CAISESHQETQYF
-	TRBV12-5	13	-	TRBJ2-5	TGTGCTAGTGGTTCATTAGTCAAGAAGACCCAGTACTTC	CASGSLVKKTQYF
-	TRBV5-1	16	-	TRBJ2-5	TGCGCCAGCAGCTTGGGAGGACTGGTCAAGCAAGAGACCCAGTACTTC	CASSLGGLVKQETQYF
many	TRBV4-3	15	TRBD2	TRBJ2-1	TGCGCCAGCAGCCGGGGACTAGCGGGGTACAATGAGCAGTTCTTC	CASSRGLAGYNEQFF
few	TRBV5-1	15	TRBD2	TRBJ2-1	TGTGCCAGCAGCTTAGCAGCGGGGGACTACAATGAGCAGTTCTTC	CASSLAAGDYNEQFF
few	TRBV12-3/TRBV12-4	17	TRBD1	TRBJ2-7	TGTGCCAGCAGTCCCCGGGCGGGACAGGGGGCTTACTACGAGCAGTACTTC	CASSPRAGQGAYYEQYF
few	TRBV28	13	-	TRBJ2-4	TGTGCCAGCAATCAGGCAACCAAAAACATTCAGTACTTC	CASNQATKNIQYF
-	TRBV29-1	13	-	TRBJ2-1	TGCAGCGTTGCTAGGATCGGGGACAATGAGCAGTTCTTC	CSVARIGDNEQFF
many	TRBV25-1	15	-	TRBJ2-5	TGTGCCAGCAGTGACAGTCCAGGGTCTGCGGAGACCCAGTACTTC	CASSDSPGSAETQYF
few	TRBV6-1	16	TRBD2	TRBJ2-3	TGTGCCAGCAGTGAAACTAGCGGAAGAAGCACAGATACGCAGTATTTT	CASSETSGRSTDTQYF
-	TRBV28	15	-	TRBJ1-4	TGTGCCAGCAGTCGTGGTTATGCAACTAATGAAAAACTGTTTTTT	CASSRGYATNEKLFF
-	TRBV20-1	13	TRBD1	TRBJ1-3	TGCAGTGCCGGGACAGGGGACGGAAACACCATATATTTT	CSAGTGDGNTIYF
-	TRBV12-3/TRBV12-4	16	TRBD2	TRBJ2-5	TGTGCCAGCAGTCCGGGGACTAGCGGGACCCAAGAGACCCAGTACTTC	CASSPGTSGTQETQYF
few	TRBV3-1	14	-	TRBJ1-6	TGTGCCAGCAGCCAAGACGGGTGGGATTCACCCCTCCACTTT	CASSQDGWDSPLHF
few	TRBV5-1	15	-	TRBJ2-3	TGCGCCAGCAGCTTCGAAGGCAGGTTGTTAGATACGCAGTATTTT	CASSFEGRLLDTQYF
few	TRBV20-1	14	-	TRBJ2-7	TGCAGTGCTAGACCTGGGACTGCCCCCTACGAGCAGTACTTC	CSARPGTAPYEQYF
-	TRBV11-2	15	-	TRBJ1-1	TGTGCCAGCAGAAAAAGCTCAGATCAGAACACTGAAGCTTTCTTT	CASRKSSDQNTEAFF
few	TRBV5-1	14	TRBD1	TRBJ1-5	TGCGCCAGCAGCCCGACAGGGAACAATCAGCCCCAGCATTTT	CASSPTGNNQPQHF
few	TRBV29-1	14	-	TRBJ2-3	TGCAGCGTTGATCGTGACAGGGAGGCAGATACGCAGTATTTT	CSVDRDREADTQYF